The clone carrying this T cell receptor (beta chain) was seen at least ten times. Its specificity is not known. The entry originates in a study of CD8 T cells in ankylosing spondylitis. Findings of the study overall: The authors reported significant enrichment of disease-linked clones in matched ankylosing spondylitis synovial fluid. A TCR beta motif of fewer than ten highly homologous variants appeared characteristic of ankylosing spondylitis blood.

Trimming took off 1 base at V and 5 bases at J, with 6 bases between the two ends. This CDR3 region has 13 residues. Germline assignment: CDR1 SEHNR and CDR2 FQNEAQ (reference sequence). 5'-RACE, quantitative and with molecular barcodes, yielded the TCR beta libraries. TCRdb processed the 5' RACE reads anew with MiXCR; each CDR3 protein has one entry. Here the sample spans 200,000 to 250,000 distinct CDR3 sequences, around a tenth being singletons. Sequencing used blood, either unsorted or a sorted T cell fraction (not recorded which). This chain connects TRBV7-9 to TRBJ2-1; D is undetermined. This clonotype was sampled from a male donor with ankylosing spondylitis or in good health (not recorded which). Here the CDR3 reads CASSLEGNNEQFF. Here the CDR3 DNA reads TGTGCCAGCAGCTTAGAAGGTAACAATGAGCAGTTCTTC.